The present TCR beta chain was sequenced within a study of patients and donors after allogeneic stem cell transplantation. TCRdb reanalysed the RT-PCR reads using MiXCR and keeps one entry per CDR3 protein. The sample lists around 12,000 distinct CDR3 sequences; around 25% were seen once. Concerning this clonotype: A clone one base away is much larger, so this may be a read error.

Looked up from germline, CDR1 is MNHEY and CDR2 is SVGEGT. V gave up 7 bases and J gave up 8 bases, with 17 bases separating them. The CDR3 totals 13 residues. The sequence was collected from a human donor who was either an allogeneic HSCT recipient or a stem cell or donor lymphocyte infusion donor (not recorded which). It is not recorded whose cells these are; they may come from a transplant donor. Sequenced input: blood, either unsorted or a sorted T cell fraction (not recorded which). The V call is TRBV6-2 or TRBV6-3, the J call TRBJ1-1; D is uncertain. CDR3 DNA sequence: TGTGCCAGCACGGCAGACCACGCTTCCGAAGCTTTCTTT. Translating it yields CASTADHASEAFF.